The rows below give T cell receptor beta chains drawn from one sample of a study of T cells after somatic rescue of genetic block. Repertoires were generated with immunoSEQ multiplex PCR, while TCRdb's copy carries only in-frame clones and drops some. The table shows more than 13,000 clones, with about 70% occurring only once. Sequenced: peripheral blood mononuclear cells (PBMCs). The receptors shown here come from a man aged 18 to 35. The CDR3 runs from the conserved cysteine through the conserved F or W. D genes are given only for firm matches. The size of a clone is reported for some rows only, either as once, few or many, or as a class for expanded clones.

DNA	CDR3	size	length	J	D	V
TGTGCCAGCAGCCAAGAGGGGGGCAGCAAAAACATTCAGTACTTC	CASSQEGGSKNIQYF	.	15	TRBJ2-4	.	TRBV4-2
TGCGCCAGCAGCTTAGGGTCGGGGGGGCCTTCCTACAATGAGCAGTTCTTC	CASSLGSGGPSYNEQFF	.	17	TRBJ2-1	TRBD2	TRBV5-1
TGCGCCAGCAGCTTGGTGGCTAGCGGGGTGGGAAATACGCAGTATTTT	CASSLVASGVGNTQYF	.	16	TRBJ2-3	TRBD2	TRBV5-1
TGTGCCAGCAGTTTATGGGGGGCTGGGGCCAACGTCCTGACTTTC	CASSLWGAGANVLTF	.	15	TRBJ2-6	.	TRBV28
TGTGCCAGCAGCACACTAGCGGGGGGGCTGGAGACCCAGTACTTC	CASSTLAGGLETQYF	.	15	TRBJ2-5	TRBD2	TRBV9
TGCACCAGCAGCCCCGGACTTGGCCGGGAGACCCAGTACTTC	CTSSPGLGRETQYF	.	14	TRBJ2-5	.	TRBV1
TGTGCCAGCAGCTCTAGAGGGGACTCCTCCTACGAGCAGTACTTC	CASSSRGDSSYEQYF	few	15	TRBJ2-7	.	TRBV11-2
TGTGCCAGCAGTGCCGGGACAGGTATCCAAGAGACCCAGTACTTC	CASSAGTGIQETQYF	.	15	TRBJ2-5	TRBD1	TRBV6-6
TGTGCCAGTAGTATTGGCTATGGCTACACCTTC	CASSIGYGYTF	.	11	TRBJ1-2	.	TRBV19
TGTGCCAGCAGCTTCGGGACAGCCTCCTACGAGCAGTACTTC	CASSFGTASYEQYF	.	14	TRBJ2-7	TRBD1	TRBV5-6
TGTGCCACCAGCAATCACAGGTTGGTCTCCTACGAGCAGTACTTC	CATSNHRLVSYEQYF	.	15	TRBJ2-7	.	TRBV15
TGCGCCAGCAGCTTGGCCCACAGAGATTACTCCTACGAGCAGTACTTC	CASSLAHRDYSYEQYF	.	16	TRBJ2-7	.	TRBV5-1
TGTGCCAGTAGTATAGTAGGCGACAGGGCGGTATTGGCCAAAAACATTCAGTACTTC	CASSIVGDRAVLAKNIQYF	.	19	TRBJ2-4	TRBD1	TRBV19
TGTGCCAGTAGTACTCCCGGGGCCGATAATTCACCCCTCCACTTT	CASSTPGADNSPLHF	few	15	TRBJ1-6	.	TRBV19
TGTGCCAGCTCTTTTGAGGACTACGAGCAGTACTTC	CASSFEDYEQYF	.	12	TRBJ2-7	.	TRBV18
TGTGCCAGCAGCTTAGAGTGGACACAAGAGACCCAGTACTTC	CASSLEWTQETQYF	.	14	TRBJ2-5	.	TRBV11-2
TGTGCCAGTAGTCCCGACAGGGGGCGAAATGGCAATCAGCCCCAGCATTTT	CASSPDRGRNGNQPQHF	.	17	TRBJ1-5	TRBD1	TRBV19
TGTGCCAGCAGCTTAGGACCTAGCTCCTACGAGCAGTACTTC	CASSLGPSSYEQYF	.	14	TRBJ2-7	.	TRBV7-3
TGTGCCAGCAGCACCGGGACAGGGGGCCGTTCACCCCTCCACTTT	CASSTGTGGRSPLHF	.	15	TRBJ1-6	TRBD1	TRBV7-6
TGTGCCAGCTCACCCGATGGGATTAGCGGGGGGTCCCTCTACGAGCAGTACTTC	CASSPDGISGGSLYEQYF	.	18	TRBJ2-7	TRBD2	TRBV18
TGTGCCAGCAGCTTACAGACAGGGTACTACGAGCAGTACTTC	CASSLQTGYYEQYF	.	14	TRBJ2-7	TRBD1	TRBV7-3
TGTGCCAGCAGCTTGGATCTAGCGGCCTACGAGCAGTACTTC	CASSLDLAAYEQYF	.	14	TRBJ2-7	TRBD2	TRBV5-6
TGTGCCAGCAGTTTAGTTAGCGGGGGATCGGATACGCAGTATTTT	CASSLVSGGSDTQYF	.	15	TRBJ2-3	TRBD2	TRBV5-6
TGTGCCAGCAGTCATACAGATACGCAGTATTTT	CASSHTDTQYF	.	11	TRBJ2-3	.	TRBV6-5
TGTGCCAGCTCACCTAACACAGGGAGCACTGAAGCTTTCTTT	CASSPNTGSTEAFF	.	14	TRBJ1-1	.	TRBV18
TGTGCCAGTACTCCCGGGGACCGGTTACATTCACCCCTCCACTTT	CASTPGDRLHSPLHF	few	15	TRBJ1-6	.	TRBV19
TGTGCCAGCTCACTCTTGATCGGAGGCACAGATACGCAGTATTTT	CASSLLIGGTDTQYF	.	15	TRBJ2-3	.	TRBV18
TGTGCCAGCAGTTACCTCGCGGGGGGCTCCTCTGGGGCCAACGTCCTGACTTTC	CASSYLAGGSSGANVLTF	once	18	TRBJ2-6	TRBD2	TRBV27